Listed here are 6 T cell receptor beta chains from one sample, sequenced in a study of cytomegalovirus exposure and HLA in healthy donors. In the PCR, 60 Vbeta and 13 Jbeta primers were used. Sequencing used immunoSEQ multiplex PCR; TCRdb keeps in-frame clones, though not all of them. The table has around 130,000 clones, roughly four fifths seen once. The sequencing sample was made of PBMCs. The source is a man under 40 in good health and CMV-seronegative.

This chain links TRBV5-6 with TRBJ1-6, with TRBD1 matching over 8 bases. V was pared by 3 bases and J by 8 bases, with 10 bases of the junction left unmatched. There are 16 residues in the CDR3. CDR1 and CDR2 (germline): SGHDT, YYEEEE. The CDR3 here is CASSSWGQEAYSPLHF. CDR3 coding DNA: TGTGCCAGCAGCTCCTGGGGACAGGAGGCTTATTCACCCCTCCACTTT. The full variable domain, completed using reference TRBV5-6 and TRBJ1-6, is DAGVTQSPTHLIKTRGQQVTLRCSPKSGHDTVSWYQQALGQGPQFIFQYYEEEERQRGNFPDRFSGHQFPNYSSELNVNALLLGDSALYLCASSSWGQEAYSPLHFGNGTRLTVT.

This clone occurred once. The chain carries TRBV27 and TRBJ1-6; 9 bases are a match to TRBD1. The CDR3 is 15 residues long. J was trimmed by 7 bases and V by 2 bases; bases with no gene match: 3. Germline loops: CDR1 MNHEY, CDR2 SMNVEV (reference sequence). CDR3 amino acids: CASSLLGQGNSPLHF. The CDR3 DNA reads TGTGCCAGCAGTTTACTGGGACAGGGAAATTCACCCCTCCACTTT.

V usage is TRBV5-6 and J usage is TRBJ2-7; 8 bases fit TRBD2. This CDR3 is 14 amino acids long. Germline CDR1 is SGHDT and CDR2 is YYEEEE. V was clipped by 4 bases and J by 5 bases; unmatched bases: 8. CDR3 sequence (DNA): TGTGCCAGCAGCCCCCCCGGGGGGGGCAACGAGCAGTACTTC. Translation: CASSPPGGGNEQYF.

This chain uses TRBV4-2 with TRBJ1-2, with D maybe TRBD1 (6 bases). The V gene's germline CDR1 is LGHNA and CDR2 YNFKEQ. The CDR3 sequence is 14 residues long. Between the trimmed V and J ends, which lost 0 bases and 4 bases, there was a span of 9 bases. CDR3: CASSQDRGPYGYTF. CDR3 coding DNA: TGTGCCAGCAGCCAAGACAGGGGCCCCTATGGCTACACCTTC.

The rearrangement links TRBV28 to TRBJ2-7, with 9 bases that match TRBD1. Germline values: CDR1 MDHEN, CDR2 SYDVKM. Germline trimming cut 5 bases from V and 4 bases from J; bases unmatched to any gene: 6. CDR3 length: 14 amino acids. The DNA of the CDR3 is TGTGCCAGCAGTCCTACAGGGGGCGGTTACGAGCAGTACTTC. Its translation: CASSPTGGGYEQYF.

The chain has TRBV5-5 and TRBJ2-7; D not resolved. Looked up from germline, CDR1 is SGHKS and CDR2 is YYEKEE (reference sequence). The CDR3 totals 16 residues. Trimming took off 0 bases at V and 2 bases at J, with 15 bases between the two ends. CDR3 amino acids: CASSLVKVGTTYEQYF. DNA of the CDR3: TGTGCCAGCAGCTTGGTTAAAGTTGGCACCACCTACGAGCAGTACTTC. Combining the CDR3 with reference TRBV5-5 and TRBJ2-7 gives the whole variable domain DAGVTQSPTHLIKTRGQQVTLRCSPISGHKSVSWYQQVLGQGPQFIFQYYEKEERGRGNFPDRFSARQFPNYSSELNVNALLLGDSALYLCASSLVKVGTTYEQYFGPGTRLTVT.